A single sample gave rise to the 8 T cell receptor beta chains below, sequenced in a study of tissue T cells after allogeneic stem cell transplantation. Clones were read by immunoSEQ multiplex PCR, and TCRdb kept only the in-frame ones, dropping some. In the table there are 48,000 or so clones, 73% of which are singletons. Material for sequencing was sorted cells pooled from one or two spleens. The source is a pool of C57BL/6 mice in good health.

A note on this clone: Mouse germline and gene names are used. Read coverage stops 1 residue before the CDR3 terminus; the germline J gene supplies the remainder. This chain uses TRBV12-1 with TRBJ2-5; D is perhaps TRBD1 (6 bases). The CDR3 length is 14 residues. V lost 0 bases and J lost 0, with 6 bases in between. Germline-derived CDR1 and CDR2 are SGHSN and HYEKVE. This CDR3 is CASSLDRNQDTQYF. The sequenced CDR3 bases are TGTGCCAGCTCTCTCGACAGGAACCAAGACACCCAGTAC.

The table lists this clone with a few counts. Here the gene names and germline are mouse. The sequenced fragment ends 1 residue before the CDR3 boundary, so the rest is inferred from the germline J gene. This chain links TRBV13-3 with TRBJ1-4, with 12 bases aligning to TRBD1. Unmatched junction bases numbered 4, after V lost 3 bases and J lost 4 bases. CDR1 is NNHDY and CDR2 is SYVADS in the germline V gene. This CDR3 contains 16 residues. The chain's CDR3 is CASSGGTGGGNERLFF. The part of the CDR3 DNA that was read is TGTGCCAGCAGTGGTGGGACAGGGGGCGGCAACGAAAGATTATTT. Looking up the rest from reference TRBV13-3 and TRBJ1-4 gives the full variable domain: EAAVTQSPRSKVAVTGGKVTLSCHQTNNHDYMYWYRQDTGHGLRLIHYSYVADSTEKGDIPDGYKASRPSQENFSLILELASLSQTAVYFCASSGGTGGGNERLFFGHGTKLSVL.

About this clone: The genes and germline here are from mouse. The sequenced fragment ends 1 residue before the CDR3 boundary, so the rest is inferred from the germline J gene. The V call is TRBV5, the J call TRBJ1-4; 7 nucleotides align to TRBD1. Trimming cost V 3 bases and J 0 bases; bases outside gene matches: 1. From germline, CDR1 is LGHNA and CDR2 YNLKQL (reference sequence). The CDR3 runs to 15 residues. CDR3 DNA (partial): TGTGCCAGCAGCCATGGGACAGTTTCCAACGAAAGATTATTT. Protein sequence: CASSHGTVSNERLF. The whole CDR3 protein reads CASSHGTVSNERLFF.

With regard to this clone: Mouse gene names and germline throughout. The read comes to an end 1 residue before the CDR3 does, leaving the germline J gene to fill in the end. This chain joins TRBV19 and TRBJ2-7, with 9 bases identical to TRBD2. From germline, CDR1 is FNHDT and CDR2 SITEND (reference sequence). V gave up 1 base and J gave up 6 bases; unmatched junction bases: 5. The CDR3 is 14 amino acids. The CDR3 bases that were read are TGTGCCAGCAGTATAATGGGGGGGCGCGTTGAACAGTAC. The encoded protein is CASSIMGGRVEQY. The complete CDR3 protein is CASSIMGGRVEQYF.

In its sample, this clone was seen a few times. Here the gene names and germline are mouse. The read ends 1 residue early relative to the CDR3; the germline J gene fills the gap. The V gene is TRBV5, the J gene TRBJ2-7; D possibly corresponds to TRBD1 (6 bases). Germline lookup yields CDR1 LGHNA and CDR2 YNLKQL (reference sequence). This CDR3 is built from 12 residues. V gave up 4 bases and J gave up 6 bases, with 10 bases separating them. This CDR3 is CASSLRGSEQYF. The sequenced part of the CDR3 DNA is TGTGCCAGCAGCCTCAGGGGAAGTGAACAGTAC.

About this clone itself: Mouse names are used for the genes. The read comes to an end 1 residue before the CDR3 does, leaving the germline J gene to fill in the end. Additional DNA sequences in this sample encode the identical CDR3. The rearrangement links TRBV3 to TRBJ2-5; D unresolved. The germline gives CDR1 SNHLY, CDR2 FYNGKV (reference sequence). The V gene lost 1 base and the J gene lost 4 bases, with 0 bases spanning the gap. The CDR3 consists of 11 residues. The DNA read from the CDR3 is TGTGCCAGCAGCTTAGAAGACACCCAGTAC. Amino acids: CASSLEDTQY. In full, the CDR3 is CASSLEDTQYF.

This clone has only a few counts. The gene names here belong to mouse. The read ends 1 residue before the CDR3 terminus; that terminus is restored from the germline J gene. The chain carries TRBV31 and TRBJ1-4; maybe TRBD1 (6 bases). Germline V gene data show CDR1 as GKSSPN and CDR2 as SITVG. CDR3 length: 15 residues. V was clipped by 0 bases and J by 3 bases, with 11 bases between them. The sequenced CDR3 bases are TGTGCCTGGAGTCTAGGCGGGACACCCAACGAAAGATTATTT. Translating gives CAWSLGGTPNERLF. In full, the CDR3 is CAWSLGGTPNERLFF.

A remark on this clone: These gene names are mouse names. The observed sequence ends 1 residue before the CDR3 terminus, with the missing tail filled in from the germline J gene. This chain uses TRBV1 with TRBJ2-7; 8 nucleotides align to TRBD2. The CDR3 consists of 14 residues. The germline V gene has CDR1 NSQYPW and CDR2 LRSPGD (reference sequence). The V gene end was trimmed by 6 bases and the J gene end by 1 base; junction bases not matched to a gene: 5. CDR3 amino acids: CTCRLGGPSYEQYF. CDR3 bases read: TGCACCTGCAGGCTGGGGGGTCCTTCCTATGAACAGTAC.